Below, one T cell receptor (beta chain) is given with its context. As yet, its antigen is unknown. This CDR3 is 14 amino acids long. With V trimmed by 0 bases and J by 4 bases, 3 bases remained unmatched. Germline lookup yields CDR1 SGHKS and CDR2 YYEKEE (reference sequence). This sample is drawn from a study of response to subunit inactivated influenza vaccine. Using its own MiXCR run on the RT-PCR reads, TCRdb lists one record per CDR3 protein. Of 630,000 or so distinct CDR3 sequences listed, approximately 14% are singletons. Regarding the study as a whole: Authors suggested few new T cells are recruited by each seasonal influenza vaccination.

This specimen was PBMCs from blood, taken about 13 days after vaccination. The chain carries TRBV5-5 and TRBJ2-5; 7 bases line up with TRBD2. The TCR originated in a man in his fifties or sixties who received an inactivated influenza vaccine. CDR3 amino acids: CASSLVGGVETQYF. The DNA of the CDR3 is TGTGCCAGCAGCTTGGTTGGGGGGGTAGAGACCCAGTACTTC.